Only a few counts were recorded for the clone carrying this TCR beta chain. Its antigen remains unknown. TCRdb fed the 5' RACE reads into MiXCR, producing one record per CDR3 protein. The sample holds about 8,300 distinct CDR3 sequences; around half are singletons and the top ten take roughly 5.1%. Regarding the study as a whole: Tumor Tregs overlapped most with tumor, then blood, naive CD4+ cells.

Germline-derived CDR1 and CDR2 are DFQATT and SNEGSKA (reference sequence). V dropped 5 bases and J dropped 9; count of bases not matched to a gene: 11. This CDR3 region has 15 residues. The sample taken for sequencing was memory CD4+ T cells sorted from a lymph node. Subset: memory CD4+ T cells, CD4+CD45RO+CD25-. This receptor was obtained from a female donor with breast cancer. This rearrangement joins TRBV20-1 to TRBJ2-1, with 12 bases matching TRBD2. CDR3 residues: CSAHGTSGPHGEQFF. The CDR3 bases are TGCAGTGCTCACGGGACTAGCGGGCCCCACGGTGAGCAGTTCTTC.